The clone carrying this T cell receptor (beta chain) was counted a few times. The data are from a study of T cells in Graves' hyperthyroidism and ophthalmopathy. The CDR3 loop spans 16 amino acids. V shed 0 bases and J shed 2 bases, with 14 bases lying between them. Germline-derived CDR1 and CDR2 are SGDLS and YYNGEE. Diagnosis of hyperthyroidism was new in patients aged 18 to 65, and its duration was under 2 months. Using RNA transcripts as the source, TCR beta CDR3 regions were amplified. A first-round RT-PCR of the TCR CDR3 used the HTBI primer set. TCRdb analysed the multiplex PCR reads with MiXCR anew, one entry per CDR3 protein. Of under 250,000 distinct CDR3 sequences detected, roughly a sixth appear once; the ten largest clones hold 40% to 65%.

The source material was blood. This chain connects TRBV9 to TRBJ2-5; weak D call: TRBD2 (5 bases). The sequence was collected from a woman aged 50 to 60 with Graves' hyperthyroidism. The CDR3 protein is CASSVAIGLAQETQYF. CDR3 nucleotides: TGTGCCAGCAGCGTAGCTATAGGACTTGCTCAAGAGACCCAGTACTTC.